The next 22 T cell receptor beta chains were all read from a single sample in a study of T cells in Graves' hyperthyroidism and ophthalmopathy. TCR beta CDR3 regions were amplified from RNA transcripts. Researchers ran a first-round RT-PCR on the TCR CDR3 using the HTBI primer set. TCRdb re-called the multiplex PCR reads through MiXCR, storing one row per CDR3 protein. The data contain 550,000 to 800,000 distinct CDR3 sequences, 17% of them singletons. Sequences were obtained from blood. The receptors shown here come from a man aged 45-65 years with Graves' hyperthyroidism.

This clonotype turned up a few times. The V and J genes are TRBV7-2 and TRBJ1-2; tentative D call: TRBD1 (6 bases). The germline CDR1 and CDR2 sequences are SGHTA and FQGNSA. The length of the CDR3 is 16 residues. Trimming left V 5 bases short and J 0 bases short, with 16 bases between. CDR3 DNA sequence: TGTGCCAGCAGCCCCAGGACAGATCTAGCTAACTATGGCTACACCTTC. It codes for CASSPRTDLANYGYTF. The full variable domain, completed using reference TRBV7-2 and TRBJ1-2, is GAGVSQSPSNKVTEKGKDVELRCDPISGHTALYWYRQSLGQGLEFLIYFQGNSAPDKSGLPSDRFSAERTGGSVSTLTIQRTQQEDSAVYLCASSPRTDLANYGYTFGSGTRLTVV.

This clonotype was seen ten or more times. The CDR3 is CASSQDRRPGLAGIRQFF. DNA for the CDR3: TGTGCCAGCAGCCAAGATCGAAGGCCGGGACTAGCGGGAATTAGGCAGTTCTTC. The chain joins TRBV14 to TRBJ2-1; 13 bases agree with TRBD2. With 0 bases clipped from V and 12 bases from J, the junction kept 14 bases outside the gene matches. Germline values: CDR1 SGHDN, CDR2 FVKESK. This CDR3 comprises 18 residues. Full variable domain (remainder filled in from reference TRBV14 and TRBJ2-1): EAGVTQFPSHSVIEKGQTVTLRCDPISGHDNLYWYRRVMGKEIKFLLHFVKESKQDESGMPNNRFLAERTGGTYSTLKVQPAELEDSGVYFCASSQDRRPGLAGIRQFFGPGTRLTVL.

The chain uses TRBV6-6 and TRBJ2-1; 10 positions agree with TRBD2. J was trimmed by 4 bases and V by 2 bases; bases with no gene match: 2. The CDR3 is made up of 15 amino acids. Germline V lookup: CDR1 MNHNY, CDR2 SVGAGI (reference sequence). CDR3 DNA: TGTGCCAGCAGTTACGATAGCGGGAGGTACAATGAGCAGTTCTTC. Its protein is CASSYDSGRYNEQFF.

The gene calls are TRBV24-1 and TRBJ2-1, with D possibly matching TRBD2 (6 bases). V dropped 0 bases and J dropped 0 bases, with 11 bases sitting between them. CDR1 KGHDR and CDR2 SFDVKD come from the germline V gene. The CDR3 extends over 17 amino acids. In nucleotides, the CDR3 is TGTGCCACCAGTGATTTGCATGCGGGAACCTCCTACAATGAGCAGTTCTTC. This codes for CATSDLHAGTSYNEQFF.

A few counts support this clonotype. The chain recombines TRBV5-1 with TRBJ2-7, with D possibly being TRBD1 (6 bases). Trimming stripped 4 bases from V and 4 bases from J, with 15 bases between. Germline V CDR1 and CDR2: SGHRS, YFSETQ. The CDR3 has 14 residues. DNA of the CDR3: TGCGCCAGCAGCCCCAGGGACAACCTTTACGAGCAGTACTTC. It is translated as CASSPRDNLYEQYF.

In its sample, this clonotype was seen a few times. This chain joins TRBV24-1 and TRBJ1-4; D unclear. Per germline, CDR1 KGHDR and CDR2 SFDVKD. The CDR3 totals 14 residues. The V gene lost 4 bases and the J gene lost 4 bases, with 9 bases spanning the gap. CDR3 sequence: CATSDGEFNEKLFF. In DNA form, the CDR3 reads TGTGCCACCAGTGACGGAGAATTTAATGAAAAACTGTTTTTT.

There are many counts of this clonotype. The V gene is TRBV6-2 or TRBV6-3, the J gene TRBJ2-1; TRBD2 matches 7 bases. V was clipped by 0 bases and J by 3 bases; unmatched bases: 2. Per germline, CDR1 MNHEY and CDR2 SVGEGT. CDR3 length: 15 residues. CDR3 in amino acids: CASSYSAGSYNEQFF. The CDR3, as DNA: TGTGCCAGCAGTTACTCAGCGGGGAGCTACAATGAGCAGTTCTTC.

This clonotype was observed at least ten times. The genes are TRBV2 and TRBJ2-3; D not certain. The CDR3 runs 12 residues. Germline CDR1 is SNHLY and CDR2 is FYNNEI. V gave up 8 bases and J gave up 1 base, with 7 bases separating them. The CDR3 region is CASRSGTDTQYF. The DNA for the CDR3 is TGTGCCAGCCGGAGTGGCACAGATACGCAGTATTTT.

This clonotype was found a few times. The chain couples TRBV19 to TRBJ1-5; 9 bases line up with TRBD1. The CDR3 runs to 13 residues. CDR1 is LNHDA and CDR2 is SQIVND in the germline V gene (reference sequence). The V and J ends lost 9 bases and 5 bases, in that order; junction bases with no gene match: 5. CDR3 DNA: TGTGCCAGCCGGGACAGGGCGGATCAGCCCCAGCATTTT. Translating gives CASRDRADQPQHF. Combining the CDR3 with reference TRBV19 and TRBJ1-5 gives the whole variable domain DGGITQSPKYLFRKEGQNVTLSCEQNLNHDAMYWYRQDPGQGLRLIYYSQIVNDFQKGDIAEGYSVSREKKESFPLTVTSAQKNPTAFYLCASRDRADQPQHFGDGTRLSIL.

The sample holds a few counts of this clonotype. This chain uses TRBV6-2 or TRBV6-3 with TRBJ1-5; tentatively, D is TRBD1 (5 bases). The CDR3 extends over 15 amino acids. The V gene lost 7 bases and the J gene lost 0 bases, with 13 bases spanning the gap. From germline, CDR1 is MNHEY and CDR2 SVGEGT. In DNA, the CDR3 is TGTGCCAGCAACCCGGGACTCAGTAGCAATCAGCCCCAGCATTTT. Its translation: CASNPGLSSNQPQHF.

This clonotype was recorded a few times. This chain connects TRBV7-2 to TRBJ2-7; D unclear. Trimming stripped 0 bases from V and 0 bases from J, with 9 bases between. The CDR3 has 15 residues. Germline V CDR1 and CDR2: SGHTA, FQGNSA. The CDR3 here is CASSLAPSDSYEQYF. In DNA form, the CDR3 reads TGTGCCAGCAGCTTAGCGCCCTCAGACTCCTACGAGCAGTACTTC.

There are many counts of this clonotype. The CDR3 loop reads CASSLGPGGNTEAFF. The CDR3 bases are TGTGCCAGCAGCTTAGGCCCCGGAGGGAACACTGAAGCTTTCTTT. V usage is TRBV11-1 and J usage is TRBJ1-1; D gene unclear. Per the germline V gene, CDR1 is SGHAT and CDR2 is FQDESV (reference sequence). The CDR3 sequence is 15 residues long. The V and J ends lost 1 base and 1 base respectively, with 10 bases between them.

The genes are TRBV19 and TRBJ2-3; TRBD2 matches at 13 bases. The CDR3 sequence is 17 residues long. The germline V gene has CDR1 LNHDA and CDR2 SQIVND (reference sequence). V shed 5 bases and J 4 bases; nucleotides not matched to a gene: 9. CDR3 sequence: CASSWTSGSDRADTQYF. The CDR3 DNA sequence: TGTGCCAGTAGTTGGACTAGCGGGAGCGATAGGGCAGATACGCAGTATTTT.

This clonotype has at least ten counts. This chain uses TRBV28 with TRBJ2-7, with TRBD2 matching over 12 bases. J lost 5 bases, V lost 7 bases, and 12 bases had no gene match. The germline V gene encodes CDR1 MDHEN and CDR2 SYDVKM. This CDR3 has 16 residues. For the CDR3, the DNA is TGTGCCAGCACCCCATGGAGACTAGCGGGAGCCCACGAGCAGTACTTC. It translates to CASTPWRLAGAHEQYF.

The J gene is TRBJ2-7, the V gene TRBV27; tentatively, D is TRBD2 (5 bases). This CDR3 is built from 15 residues. The germline gives CDR1 MNHEY, CDR2 SMNVEV (reference sequence). The V end was cut by 2 bases, the J end by 3 bases, with 14 bases between. CDR3 sequence: CASSLIGSGYYEQYF. The CDR3 DNA reads as TGTGCCAGCAGTTTAATCGGGTCGGGGTACTACGAGCAGTACTTC.

This clonotype has ten or more counts. The chain uses TRBV7-2 and TRBJ2-3; a weak D match, TRBD1 (6 bases). This CDR3 region has 16 residues. CDR1 and CDR2 (germline): SGHTA, FQGNSA. V dropped 5 bases and J dropped 0 bases, with 15 bases sitting between them. CDR3: CASSVSGTPSTDTQYF. DNA of the CDR3: TGTGCCAGCAGCGTTTCCGGGACACCGAGCACAGATACGCAGTATTTT.

This rearrangement joins TRBV7-3 to TRBJ2-5; tentatively, D is TRBD2 (5 bases). V dropped 2 bases and J dropped 9 bases, with 13 bases sitting between them. Germline V gives CDR1 SGHTA, CDR2 FQGTGA. The CDR3 loop spans 13 amino acids. This chain's CDR3 is CASSLDSWESQYF. The CDR3 DNA is TGTGCCAGCAGCTTAGACTCTTGGGAGTCCCAGTACTTC.

This clonotype was observed at least ten times. The rearrangement joins TRBV2 to TRBJ2-1; 9 bases map to TRBD1. The V gene's germline CDR1 is SNHLY and CDR2 FYNNEI. The CDR3 covers 15 residues. The J segment lost 7 bases and the V segment lost 6 bases, leaving 10 bases of the junction unmatched. The CDR3 loop reads CASRTGTGSMNEQFF. The CDR3 DNA reads TGTGCCAGCAGGACCGGGACAGGGAGTATGAATGAGCAGTTCTTC.

This clonotype was found many times. The V call is TRBV12-3 or TRBV12-4, the J call TRBJ2-3; D ambiguous. This CDR3 is built from 13 residues. Trimming cost V 2 bases and J 0 bases, with 3 bases left between them. The CDR3 DNA reads TGTGCCAGCAGTTTAAAGAGCACAGATACGCAGTATTTT. Its protein product is CASSLKSTDTQYF.

There are many counts of this clonotype. J is TRBJ2-1 and V is TRBV3-1; maybe TRBD1 (6 bases). This CDR3 spans 15 amino acids. V was pared by 2 bases and J by 7 bases, with 15 bases between. CDR1 is LGHDT, CDR2 YNNKEL, per germline (reference sequence). The CDR3 region is CASSQFGDIENEQFF. In nucleotides, the CDR3 is TGTGCCAGCAGCCAATTCGGGGACATTGAGAATGAGCAGTTCTTC.

This clonotype was seen repeatedly, ten times or more. The chain couples TRBV12-3 or TRBV12-4 to TRBJ1-1; no definite D call. The CDR3 totals 15 residues. V gave up 5 bases and J gave up 1 base, with 14 bases separating them. The CDR3 DNA reads TGTGCCAGCAGTCCCCGAGGAGGACGGAACACTGAAGCTTTCTTT. Its protein product is CASSPRGGRNTEAFF.

Notes on this clonotype: This clone may be a read error of a much larger clone one base away. The chain couples TRBV27 to TRBJ2-1; 12 bases are shared with TRBD2. The trim removed 4 bases at V and 8 bases at J, leaving 9 bases unmatched. The CDR3 is 16 residues long. The germline V gene encodes CDR1 MNHEY and CDR2 SMNVEV (reference sequence). The CDR3 sequence: CASSYLAGGIKDEQFF. The CDR3 DNA sequence: TGTGCCAGCAGTTATCTAGCGGGAGGGATCAAGGATGAGCAGTTCTTC.